The clone carrying this T cell receptor beta chain has a single count. Method: immunoSEQ multiplex PCR; TCRdb's copy keeps in-frame clones and lacks some. The sample yields roughly 220,000 clones, 75% to 95% seen once. The data originate from a study of cytomegalovirus exposure and HLA in healthy donors. Study summary: The approximately 120 validation repertoires were produced on the same platform as the 550 to 700 repertoires of the first cohort. This was reported in a later analysis.

Trimming pared 0 bases from V and 1 base from J, leaving 7 bases between. CDR1 and CDR2 (germline): SGHRS, YFSETQ. The CDR3 has 14 amino acids. The sequenced sample consisted of PBMCs. The sequence derives from a woman aged 18-30 years in good health and CMV-seronegative. The rearrangement uses TRBV5-1 and TRBJ1-1; D not resolved. The CDR3 sequence: CASSLGRSNTEAFF. DNA of the CDR3: TGCGCCAGCAGCTTGGGTCGGTCGAACACTGAAGCTTTCTTT.